The 6 T cell receptor beta chains given below trace back to one sample, sequenced in a study of blood T cell repertoires in COVID-19. Repertoires were generated with immunoSEQ multiplex PCR, while TCRdb's copy carries only in-frame clones and drops some. This table holds 320,000 or so clones, roughly 87% found once. The sequencing input was PBMCs or T cells enriched from blood (not recorded which). Every receptor here comes from a woman aged 30 to 39 who had recovered from COVID-19.

This clone was recorded once. The V gene is TRBV30, the J gene TRBJ1-4; 10 bases line up with TRBD1. This CDR3 has 17 amino acids. The V and J ends lost 2 bases and 4 bases, in that order; junction bases with no gene match: 10. Germline CDR1 and CDR2: GTSNPN and SVGIG (reference sequence). In DNA form, the CDR3 reads TGTGCCTGGAGTATCCCGACAGGGGGCTTTGGTAATGAAAAACTGTTTTTT. Protein: CAWSIPTGGFGNEKLFF. Variable domain in full (rest from reference TRBV30 and TRBJ1-4): SQTIHQWPATLVQPVGSPLSLECTVEGTSNPNLYWYRQAAGRGLQLLFYSVGIGQISSEVPQNLSASRPQDRQFILSSKKLLLSDSGFYLCAWSIPTGGFGNEKLFFGSGTQLSVL.

This clone was seen just once. The chain couples TRBV6-5 to TRBJ1-1; D call uncertain. The CDR3 length is 14 residues. The V end was cut by 7 bases, the J end by 1 base, with 13 bases between. Germline V gene sequence: CDR1 MNHEY, CDR2 SVGAGI. CDR3 in DNA: TGTGCCAGCAAGCCCGGTATAACGAACACTGAAGCTTTCTTT. Protein product: CASKPGITNTEAFF.

J is TRBJ1-6 and V is TRBV7-9; 7 bases match TRBD1. V dropped 5 bases and J dropped 9; count of bases not matched to a gene: 10. The CDR3 is 15 amino acids. In germline, CDR1 is SEHNR, CDR2 FQNEAQ (reference sequence). The CDR3 region has the DNA TGTGCCAGCAGCGATCACAGGGGAGAGGGTTCACCCCTCCACTTT. Its translation: CASSDHRGEGSPLHF.

The V call is TRBV2, the J call TRBJ1-6; D uncertain. The CDR3 length is 16 residues. The germline CDR1 and CDR2 sequences are SNHLY and FYNNEI. Trimming pared 6 bases from V and 6 bases from J, leaving 18 bases between. CDR3 DNA sequence: TGTGCCAGCAGCCCCCCCTTGGGCCGGGGTAATTCACCCCTCCACTTT. Protein: CASSPPLGRGNSPLHF.

V is TRBV7-8 and J is TRBJ2-5, with D possibly matching TRBD1 (5 bases). V was trimmed by 3 bases and J by 2 bases, leaving 13 bases between them. Germline CDR1 and CDR2: SGHVS and FQNEAQ. CDR3 size: 15 residues. CDR3 loop: CASSFQGLGQETQYF. The DNA for the CDR3 is TGTGCCAGCAGCTTTCAGGGTTTGGGGCAAGAGACCCAGTACTTC. The entire variable domain, with the rest obtained from reference TRBV7-8 and TRBJ2-5, is as follows: GAGVSQSPRYKVAKRGQDVALRCDPISGHVSLFWYQQALGQGPEFLTYFQNEAQLDKSGLPSDRFFAERPEGSVSTLKIQRTQQEDSAVYLCASSFQGLGQETQYFGPGTRLLVL.

V gene TRBV3-1 (or the pseudogene TRBV3-2) combines with J gene TRBJ2-7; 8 positions agree with TRBD1. The CDR3 sequence is 17 residues long. V gave up 0 bases and J gave up 2 bases; unmatched junction bases: 9. Germline V gene data show CDR1 as LGHDT and CDR2 as YNNKEL (reference sequence). CDR3 region: CASSQEFIGTGAYEQYF. The CDR3 coding sequence is TGTGCCAGCAGCCAAGAGTTCATTGGGACAGGAGCCTACGAGCAGTACTTC.